This T cell receptor beta chain is from a study of T cells in Graves' hyperthyroidism and ophthalmopathy. Study results and caveats: The model identified upcoming ophthalmopathy a median about 6.5 months ahead of onset.

V shed 5 bases and J shed 5 bases, with 9 bases lying between them. This CDR3 region has 12 residues. The germline gives CDR1 LGHDT, CDR2 YNNKEL (reference sequence). On this clonotype itself: The antigen remains undetermined.

Authors of the study amplified TCR beta CDR3 regions from RNA transcripts. First-round RT-PCR of the TCR CDR3 relied on the HTBI primer set. TCRdb reprocessed the multiplex PCR reads with MiXCR, giving one entry per CDR3 protein. The table has 550,000 to 800,000 distinct CDR3 sequences, 16% seen once; the top ten hold approximately 8.4%. The diagnoses drew upon clinical symptoms, serum thyroxine and TRAb, thyroid ultrasound and orbital computed tomography. The sequence came from a man between 18 and 29 years old with Graves' hyperthyroidism. The rearrangement uses TRBV3-1 and TRBJ1-2, with D maybe TRBD1 (5 bases). Sequencing was carried out using blood. CDR3 sequence reads: CASSSRQYGYTF. CDR3 coding DNA: TGTGCCAGCAGCTCCCGACAGTATGGCTACACCTTC.